This T cell receptor (beta chain) is from a study of beta chain features in type 1 diabetes. Germline CDR1 and CDR2: SGHTS and YDEGEE. This CDR3 is 13 amino acids long. V lost 2 bases and J lost 1, with 4 bases in between. Using CD45RO/CCR7/CD25/CD127/CD95/CD27, CD4+ naive, central memory, regulatory and stem cell-like memory cells were sorted. There are a few counts of this clone. What was sequenced were expressed TCRB transcripts, since all of the isolated RNA had been reverse transcribed. Clones were sequenced by immunoSEQ multiplex PCR, and TCRdb holds only the in-frame ones, with some missing. The sample includes 250,000 to 350,000 clones, 13% to 15% of them seen just once.

The sample was central memory CD4+ T cells from blood. The sequence was collected from a man younger than 40 in good health. J is TRBJ2-1 and V is TRBV5-8; no clear D. The CDR3 is CASSLESYNEQFF. The CDR3 DNA sequence: TGTGCCAGCAGCTTAGAGTCCTACAATGAGCAGTTCTTC.